The 31 T cell receptor beta chains presented below share a single source sample, sequenced in a study of T cells in Graves' hyperthyroidism and ophthalmopathy. Amplified TCR beta CDR3 regions derived from RNA transcripts. TCR CDR3 regions were first amplified by RT-PCR with HTBI primers. MiXCR was run by TCRdb on the multiplex PCR reads, yielding one entry per CDR3 protein. The repertoire holds fewer than 450,000 distinct CDR3 sequences, approximately 18% seen once, with 30% to 40% in the top ten. The sequencing input was blood. These receptors all come from a woman in her twenties or thirties with Graves' hyperthyroidism that later progressed to Graves' ophthalmopathy.

This clonotype has only a few counts. The chain links TRBV4-1 to TRBJ1-4; 7 positions agree with TRBD1. This CDR3 region has 15 residues. J lost 5 bases, V lost 3 bases, and 6 bases had no gene match. The V gene's germline CDR1 is MGHRA and CDR2 YSYEKL. The CDR3 nucleotides read TGCGCCAGCAGCCATGGGGCCAGGGGGAATGAAAAACTGTTTTTT. Translating gives CASSHGARGNEKLFF.

This clonotype was seen ten or more times. V and J are TRBV12-3 or TRBV12-4 and TRBJ2-1, with D possibly being TRBD2 (5 bases). CDR3 length: 13 amino acids. Trimming removed 5 bases at V and 5 bases at J, with 10 bases between. The CDR3 here is CASSAGLNNEQFF. CDR3 DNA sequence: TGTGCCAGCAGTGCAGGACTTAACAATGAGCAGTTCTTC.

The CDR3 region has the DNA TGCAGTGCTAGAGATCCCCCCGATGAGCAGTTCTTC. Translated: CSARDPPDEQFF. The chain combines TRBV20-1 with TRBJ2-1, with unresolved D. V lost 0 bases to trimming and J lost 8 bases, with 8 bases between them. CDR1 and CDR2 (germline): DFQATT, SNEGSKA (reference sequence). CDR3 size: 12 residues.

V usage is TRBV25-1 and J usage is TRBJ1-2; 9 positions match TRBD1. The V and J ends lost 0 bases and 5 bases, in that order; junction bases with no gene match: 7. Germline CDR1 MGHDK, CDR2 SYGVNS. The CDR3 totals 16 residues. The CDR3 bases are TGTGCCAGCAGTGAATATACGGACAGGGGAACTTATGGCTACACCTTC. Encoded protein: CASSEYTDRGTYGYTF.

Remarks on this clonotype: This sequence may be a read error, since a much larger clone differs from it by one base. The rearrangement joins TRBV5-5 to TRBJ2-3; D gene ambiguous. The CDR3 has 14 amino acids. The germline gives CDR1 SGHKS, CDR2 YYEKEE (reference sequence). For the CDR3, the DNA is TGTACCAGCAGCTTAGGTGGGAATCCAGATACGCAGTATTTT. Amino acids: CTSSLGGNPDTQYF. Full variable domain (missing parts from reference TRBV5-5 and TRBJ2-3): DAGVTQSPTHLIKTRGQQVTLRCSPISGHKSVSWYQQVLGQGPQFIFQYYEKEERGRGNFPDRFSARQFPNYSSELNVNALLLGDSALYLCTSSLGGNPDTQYFGPGTRLTVL.

The chain recombines TRBV11-2 with TRBJ1-2, with D perhaps matching TRBD1 (5 bases). V was trimmed by 2 bases and J by 4 bases, leaving 8 bases between them. The CDR3 runs 13 residues. CDR1 is SGHAT, CDR2 FQNNGV, per germline. CDR3 nucleotides: TGTGCCAGCAGCTTACCAGGGTCCTATGGCTACACCTTC. Protein sequence: CASSLPGSYGYTF.

The table lists this clonotype with many counts. The chain uses TRBV4-1 and TRBJ2-7; D not certain. The CDR3 runs to 13 residues. V was cut by 0 bases and J by 3 bases, with 6 bases left in between. Germline V CDR1 and CDR2: MGHRA, YSYEKL. The CDR3 is CASSQDLVYEQYF. The CDR3 nucleotides read TGCGCCAGCAGCCAAGATTTGGTCTACGAGCAGTACTTC.

V gene TRBV3-1 combines with J gene TRBJ2-5; D possibly corresponds to TRBD1 (6 bases). With 6 bases removed from V and 3 bases from J, the gap between germline ends came to 11 bases. Germline V gives CDR1 LGHDT, CDR2 YNNKEL (reference sequence). The length of the CDR3 is 13 residues. The CDR3 loop reads CASRGTLKETQYF. Here the CDR3 DNA reads TGTGCCAGCAGAGGGACATTGAAAGAGACCCAGTACTTC.

The chain's CDR3 is CASSLKWARGRYYEQYF. CDR3 DNA: TGTGCCAGCAGTTTAAAATGGGCTAGGGGACGGTACTACGAGCAGTACTTC. The chain is built from TRBV28 and TRBJ2-7; possibly TRBD1 or TRBD2 for D (5 bases each). The CDR3 is 17 residues long. Trimming pared 2 bases from V and 3 bases from J, leaving 20 bases between. The germline V gene encodes CDR1 MDHEN and CDR2 SYDVKM.

This clonotype showed up just a few times. The gene calls are TRBV4-1 and TRBJ2-2, with D tentatively TRBD2 (6 bases). CDR1 and CDR2 from the germline V gene are MGHRA and YSYEKL. This CDR3 comprises 14 residues. The V end was cut by 6 bases, the J end by 3 bases, with 11 bases between. The CDR3 DNA follows: TGCGCCAGCAGTCTCGGGAGTCACACCGGGGAGCTGTTTTTT. Its protein product is CASSLGSHTGELFF.

This clonotype has ten or more counts. The V and J genes are TRBV12-3 or TRBV12-4 and TRBJ2-3; the D is unclear. The CDR3 is made up of 14 amino acids. Trimming took off 2 bases at V and 2 bases at J, with 8 bases between the two ends. This CDR3 reads CASSLNRYTDTQYF. The CDR3 nucleotides read TGTGCCAGCAGTTTAAACCGATACACAGATACGCAGTATTTT.

This clonotype was recorded at least ten times. This chain uses TRBV28 with TRBJ1-5, with D possibly matching TRBD1 (6 bases). With 6 bases removed from V and 6 bases from J, the gap between germline ends came to 15 bases. This CDR3 spans 14 amino acids. Germline CDR1 MDHEN, CDR2 SYDVKM. In DNA form, the CDR3 reads TGTGCCAGCAGGGAACAGGGATTGGGTCAGCCCCAGCATTTT. This sequence encodes CASREQGLGQPQHF.

The rearrangement joins TRBV5-1 to TRBJ1-1, with 7 bases lining up with TRBD1. The CDR3 consists of 13 residues. V was clipped by 4 bases and J by 2 bases; unmatched bases: 2. The germline gives CDR1 SGHRS, CDR2 YFSETQ. CDR3 protein: CASSEGANTEAFF. In nucleotides, the CDR3 is TGCGCCAGCAGCGAGGGGGCTAACACTGAAGCTTTCTTT.

J is TRBJ1-4 and V is TRBV12-3 or TRBV12-4, with 7 bases that match TRBD1. CDR3 length: 14 amino acids. J lost 5 bases, V lost 6 bases, and 6 bases had no gene match. The CDR3 region is CASRWTGRNEKLFF. The CDR3 DNA reads as TGTGCCAGCAGGTGGACAGGTAGAAATGAAAAACTGTTTTTT.

This clonotype came up a few times. The rearrangement joins TRBV7-8 to TRBJ1-5, with TRBD1 matching over 7 bases. From germline, CDR1 is SGHVS and CDR2 FQNEAQ. V dropped 1 base and J dropped 6; count of bases not matched to a gene: 3. The CDR3 is made up of 14 amino acids. The CDR3 sequence is CASSLGRGSQPQHF. DNA for the CDR3: TGTGCCAGCAGCTTAGGCAGGGGGAGTCAGCCCCAGCATTTT. Looking up the rest from reference TRBV7-8 and TRBJ1-5 gives the full variable domain: GAGVSQSPRYKVAKRGQDVALRCDPISGHVSLFWYQQALGQGPEFLTYFQNEAQLDKSGLPSDRFFAERPEGSVSTLKIQRTQQEDSAVYLCASSLGRGSQPQHFGDGTRLSIL.

Details on this clonotype: One end of the junction fails to match germline, which may point to a read error. The rearrangement joins TRBV2 to TRBJ2-5; 8 nucleotides align to TRBD1. The CDR3 totals 15 residues. CDR1 is SNHLY and CDR2 is FYNNEI in the germline V gene. The CDR3 reads CASSETTTPGQVIHF. The CDR3 coding sequence is TGTGCCAGCAGTGAAACCACGACCCCGGGACAGGTCATCCACTTC.

This clonotype came up many times. DNA for the CDR3: TGTGCCAGCAGTTTATTATATCTAGTCGATTACTACGAGCAGTACTTC. Protein product: CASSLLYLVDYYEQYF. This chain connects TRBV28 to TRBJ2-7; D is uncertain. Trimming stripped 1 base from V and 3 bases from J, with 16 bases between. CDR1 is MDHEN, CDR2 SYDVKM, per germline. The CDR3 spans 16 residues.

The rearrangement joins TRBV20-1 to TRBJ2-1; 11 bases fit TRBD2. V was pared by 1 base and J by 1 base, with 9 bases of the junction left unmatched. The CDR3 is 18 residues long. The germline CDR1 and CDR2 sequences are DFQATT and SNEGSKA (reference sequence). The CDR3 nucleotides read TGCAGTGCTAGAGTTAGCGGGGGGGAAACTTTTTCCTACAATGAGCAGTTCTTC. The encoded protein is CSARVSGGETFSYNEQFF.

There are many counts of this clonotype. The rearrangement links TRBV15 to TRBJ2-7; tentative D call: TRBD1 (5 bases). V lost 0 bases and J lost 4, with 10 bases in between. The CDR3 runs to 14 residues. Germline values: CDR1 LNHNV, CDR2 YYDKDF (reference sequence). The CDR3 DNA reads TGTGCCACCAGCAGAGATGGGGCTCTGTACGAGCAGTACTTC. Translation: CATSRDGALYEQYF.

This clonotype was picked up many times. The rearrangement uses TRBV28 and TRBJ1-2, with unresolved D. Germline-derived CDR1 and CDR2 are MDHEN and SYDVKM. Trimming removed 5 bases from V and 8 bases from J, with 12 bases in between. CDR3 length equals 12 residues. The CDR3 reads CASSVHPGGYTF. CDR3 bases: TGTGCCAGCAGTGTTCACCCGGGAGGCTACACCTTC.

This clonotype came up many times. The chain uses TRBV11-2 and TRBJ2-5, with 8 bases matching TRBD1. Germline lookup yields CDR1 SGHAT and CDR2 FQNNGV. Unmatched junction bases numbered 11, after V lost 4 bases and J lost 7 bases. The CDR3 sequence is 15 residues long. The CDR3 nucleotides are TGTGCCAGCAGCTCGAATCAGGGGGCGCGGGGGACCCAGTACTTC. Translated, it gives CASSSNQGARGTQYF.

The chain carries TRBV7-9 and TRBJ2-3, with D possibly TRBD2 on 5 matching bases. Germline assignment: CDR1 SEHNR and CDR2 FQNEAQ (reference sequence). The CDR3 consists of 12 residues. Trimming shortened V by 4 bases and J by 7 bases, and 9 bases separated the two germline ends. CDR3 amino acids: CASSSGMHTQYF. DNA of the CDR3: TGTGCCAGCAGCTCCGGGATGCATACGCAGTATTTT.

The rearrangement joins TRBV5-5 to TRBJ2-1; 9 bases match TRBD1. Germline CDR1 and CDR2: SGHKS and YYEKEE (reference sequence). The J segment lost 12 bases and the V segment lost 4 bases, leaving 11 bases of the junction unmatched. The CDR3 is 14 amino acids. The CDR3 DNA follows: TGTGCCAGCAGCCCAACAGGGGGCGATAAAGGGCAGTTCTTC. Its protein is CASSPTGGDKGQFF. The variable domain in full, completed from reference TRBV5-5 and TRBJ2-1, reads DAGVTQSPTHLIKTRGQQVTLRCSPISGHKSVSWYQQVLGQGPQFIFQYYEKEERGRGNFPDRFSARQFPNYSSELNVNALLLGDSALYLCASSPTGGDKGQFFGPGTRLTVL.

This clonotype appeared many times. The rearrangement joins TRBV11-2 to TRBJ1-2; 7 bases map to TRBD1. V trimming: 5 bases; J trimming: 5 bases; junction bases outside the gene matches: 11. Germline CDR1 SGHAT, CDR2 FQNNGV. The length of the CDR3 is 15 residues. Here the CDR3 DNA reads TGTGCCAGCAGCGCAGTAAGGACAGGTGGTTATGGCTACACCTTC. This encodes CASSAVRTGGYGYTF.

This clonotype was detected ten times or more. The J gene is TRBJ1-6, the V gene TRBV28; D might be TRBD1 (6 bases). The germline gives CDR1 MDHEN, CDR2 SYDVKM. This CDR3 region has 16 residues. V was cut by 5 bases and J by 7 bases, with 18 bases left in between. The CDR3, as DNA: TGTGCCAGCAGTCCTCGGTCGGGGGGACACAATTCACCCCTCCACTTT. It codes for CASSPRSGGHNSPLHF.

This clonotype appeared a few times. The gene calls are TRBV18 and TRBJ2-3, with TRBD2 matching 10 bases. CDR3 length: 17 amino acids. The J segment lost 2 bases and the V segment lost 3 bases, leaving 8 bases of the junction unmatched. Germline V lookup: CDR1 KGHSH, CDR2 LQKENI. CDR3 residues: CASSPIRTSGVTDTQYF. CDR3 bases: TGTGCCAGCTCACCTATCCGAACTAGCGGGGTCACAGATACGCAGTATTTT.

This chain uses TRBV12-3 or TRBV12-4 with TRBJ2-3; D not resolved. CDR3 size: 15 residues. V gave up 9 bases and J gave up 5 bases, with 21 bases separating them. The CDR3 reads CASSATTRFGDTQYF. CDR3 nucleotide sequence: TGTGCCAGTTCAGCCACTACGAGGTTCGGAGATACGCAGTATTTT.

This clonotype was counted a few times. The chain has TRBV27 and TRBJ1-2; 8 nucleotides align to TRBD1. The ends lost 2 bases at V and 4 bases at J; junction bases unmatched: 6. Germline V gives CDR1 MNHEY, CDR2 SMNVEV (reference sequence). CDR3 length equals 15 residues. CDR3 nucleotides: TGTGCCAGCAGTTTAACGGGACAGGCCGCCTATGGCTACACCTTC. Translated, it gives CASSLTGQAAYGYTF.

This clonotype has at least ten counts. This chain connects TRBV20-1 to TRBJ2-7; TRBD2 aligns across 7 bases. J lost 5 bases, V lost 3 bases, and 7 bases had no gene match. Germline CDR1 is DFQATT and CDR2 is SNEGSKA (reference sequence). The CDR3 totals 13 residues. CDR3 bases: TGCAGTGCTAGGCCCAGCGGGATGAACGAGCAGTACTTC. Its translation: CSARPSGMNEQYF.

This clonotype was detected many times. The chain is built from TRBV6-1 and TRBJ1-1; TRBD1 matches at 10 bases. CDR1 and CDR2 from the germline V gene are MNHNS and SASEGT. The CDR3 runs to 14 residues. J lost 5 bases, V lost 4 bases, and 4 bases had no gene match. The CDR3 protein is CASSGDRGITEAFF. The CDR3 DNA follows: TGTGCCAGCAGTGGGGACAGGGGTATAACTGAAGCTTTCTTT.

This clonotype came up many times. The rearrangement links TRBV2 to TRBJ2-7; tentative D call: TRBD1 (6 bases). Per germline, CDR1 SNHLY and CDR2 FYNNEI. Trimming left V 1 base short and J 3 bases short, with 10 bases between. The CDR3 is 14 residues long. CDR3 amino acids: CASSEGQGLYEQYF. The CDR3 DNA is TGTGCCAGCAGTGAAGGGCAGGGGCTCTACGAGCAGTACTTC.